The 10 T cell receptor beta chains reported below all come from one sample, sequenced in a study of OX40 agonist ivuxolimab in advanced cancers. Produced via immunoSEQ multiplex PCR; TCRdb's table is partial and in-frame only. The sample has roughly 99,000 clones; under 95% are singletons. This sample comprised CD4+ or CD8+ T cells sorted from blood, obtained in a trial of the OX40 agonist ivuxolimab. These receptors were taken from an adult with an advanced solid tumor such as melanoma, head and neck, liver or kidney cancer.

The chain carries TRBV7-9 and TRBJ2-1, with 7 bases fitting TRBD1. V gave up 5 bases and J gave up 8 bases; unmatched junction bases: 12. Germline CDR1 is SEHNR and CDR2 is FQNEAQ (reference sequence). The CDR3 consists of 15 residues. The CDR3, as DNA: TGTGCCAGCAGCATCCGACAGGGTCTTACGGATGAGCAGTTCTTC. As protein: CASSIRQGLTDEQFF.

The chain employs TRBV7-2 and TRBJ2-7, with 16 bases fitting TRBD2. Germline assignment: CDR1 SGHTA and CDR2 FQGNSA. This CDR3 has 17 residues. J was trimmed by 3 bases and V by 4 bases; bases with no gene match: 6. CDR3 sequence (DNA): TGTGCCAGCAGCTCAGGGACTAGCGGGAGGGTCCGCTACGAGCAGTACTTC. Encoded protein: CASSSGTSGRVRYEQYF.

CDR3 region: CATLGQGQPNQPQHF. CDR3 nucleotides: TGTGCCACCCTGGGGCAGGGACAGCCCAATCAGCCCCAGCATTTT. The chain joins TRBV10-3 to TRBJ1-5; 7 bases are a match to TRBD1. The V and J ends lost 10 bases and 3 bases, in that order; junction bases with no gene match: 12. The length of the CDR3 is 15 residues. Germline V gives CDR1 ENHRY, CDR2 SYGVKD.

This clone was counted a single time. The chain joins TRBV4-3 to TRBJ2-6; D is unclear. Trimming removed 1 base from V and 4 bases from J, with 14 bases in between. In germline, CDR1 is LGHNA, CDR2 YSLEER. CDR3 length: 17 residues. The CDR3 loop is CASSQAGQQVGANVLTF. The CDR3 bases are TGCGCCAGCAGCCAAGCTGGCCAGCAGGTGGGGGCCAACGTCCTGACTTTC.

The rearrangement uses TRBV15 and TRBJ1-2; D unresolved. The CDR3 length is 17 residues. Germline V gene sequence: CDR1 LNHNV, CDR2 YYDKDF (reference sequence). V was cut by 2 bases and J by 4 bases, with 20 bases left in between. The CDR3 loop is CATSRNPRSGSGYGYTF. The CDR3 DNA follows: TGTGCCACCAGCAGAAATCCCAGATCGGGGTCCGGCTATGGCTACACCTTC.

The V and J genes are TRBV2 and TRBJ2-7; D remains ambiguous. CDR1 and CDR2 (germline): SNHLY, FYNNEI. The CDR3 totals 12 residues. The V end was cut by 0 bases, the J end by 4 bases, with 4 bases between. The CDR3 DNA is TGTGCCAGCAGTGAAGCGGATTACGAGCAGTACTTC. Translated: CASSEADYEQYF.

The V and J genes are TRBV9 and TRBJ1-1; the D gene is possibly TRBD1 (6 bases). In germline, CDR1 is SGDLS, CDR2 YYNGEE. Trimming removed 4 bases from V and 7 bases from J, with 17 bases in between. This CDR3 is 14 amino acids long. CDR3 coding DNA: TGTGCCAGCAGCCTGGGGAAGGGGGATGATGAAGCTTTCTTT. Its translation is CASSLGKGDDEAFF.

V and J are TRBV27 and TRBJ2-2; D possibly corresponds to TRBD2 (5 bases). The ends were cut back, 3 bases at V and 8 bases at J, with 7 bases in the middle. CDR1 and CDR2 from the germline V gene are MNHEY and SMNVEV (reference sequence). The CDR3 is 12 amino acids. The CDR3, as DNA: TGTGCCAGCAGTTTTGGGGAGGGGGAGCTGTTTTTT. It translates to CASSFGEGELFF.

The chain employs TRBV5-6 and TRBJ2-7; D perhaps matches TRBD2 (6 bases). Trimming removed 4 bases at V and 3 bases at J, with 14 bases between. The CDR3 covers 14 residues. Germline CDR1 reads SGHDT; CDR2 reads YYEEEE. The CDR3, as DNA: TGTGCCAGCAGCCCCTTGGGGAGGAGCTACGAGCAGTACTTC. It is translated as CASSPLGRSYEQYF.

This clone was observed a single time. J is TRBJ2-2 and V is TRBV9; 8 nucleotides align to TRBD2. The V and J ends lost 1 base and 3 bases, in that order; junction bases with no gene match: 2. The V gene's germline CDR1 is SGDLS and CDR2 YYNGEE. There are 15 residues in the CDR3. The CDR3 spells CASSVRGRHTGELFF. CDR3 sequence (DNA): TGTGCCAGCAGCGTACGCGGGAGGCACACCGGGGAGCTGTTTTTT. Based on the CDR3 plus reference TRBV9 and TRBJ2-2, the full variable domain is DSGVTQTPKHLITATGQRVTLRCSPRSGDLSVYWYQQSLDQGLQFLIQYYNGEERAKGNILERFSAQQFPDLHSELNLSSLELGDSALYFCASSVRGRHTGELFFGEGSRLTVL.